The next 32 T cell receptor beta chains were all read from a single sample in a study of blood T cell repertoires in COVID-19. Sequencing was performed with immunoSEQ multiplex PCR; in TCRdb, only in-frame clones are kept and a portion is missing. The sample records almost 200,000 clones, about four fifths being singletons. Material: peripheral blood. The receptors shown here come from a woman aged 40 to 50 with COVID-19, enrolled during active disease.

The CDR3 sequence is CASSLQGARTQYF. The DNA for the CDR3 is TGTGCCAGCAGCTTGCAGGGGGCCAGGACCCAGTACTTC. The chain carries TRBV7-6 and TRBJ2-5, with 8 positions matching TRBD1. The CDR3 has 13 amino acids. Germline loops: CDR1 SGHVS, CDR2 FNYEAQ. The trim removed 3 bases at V and 7 bases at J, leaving 4 bases unmatched. Variable domain in full (rest from reference TRBV7-6 and TRBJ2-5): GAGVSQSPRYKVTKRGQDVALRCDPISGHVSLYWYRQALGQGPEFLTYFNYEAQQDKSGLPNDRFSAERPEGSISTLTIQRTEQRDSAMYRCASSLQGARTQYFGPGTRLLVL.

The gene calls are TRBV6-6 and TRBJ1-1; 7 bases fit TRBD1. V gave up 10 bases and J gave up 1 base; unmatched junction bases: 6. CDR1 and CDR2 (germline): MNHNY, SVGAGI (reference sequence). The CDR3 has 13 residues. Written as DNA, the CDR3 is TGTGCCACCCGAGGGGGCTCGAACACTGAAGCTTTCTTT. It codes for CATRGGSNTEAFF.

V and J are TRBV5-1 and TRBJ2-1; D possibly corresponds to TRBD2 (5 bases). Trimming shortened V by 3 bases and J by 4 bases, and 14 bases separated the two germline ends. CDR3 length: 15 residues. Germline lookup yields CDR1 SGHRS and CDR2 YFSETQ. The CDR3 reads CASSSQIGLYNEQFF. The DNA for the CDR3 is TGCGCCAGCAGCTCGCAAATAGGACTTTACAATGAGCAGTTCTTC.

Written as DNA, the CDR3 is TGTGCCAGCAGCTTAGGGGGAGGGATCGGCAATCAGCCCCAGCATTTT. Protein product: CASSLGGGIGNQPQHF. The chain recombines TRBV7-6 with TRBJ1-5; D is ambiguous. The CDR3 is made up of 16 amino acids. V was pared by 1 base and J by 2 bases, with 12 bases between. Per the germline V gene, CDR1 is SGHVS and CDR2 is FNYEAQ.

The chain combines TRBV11-2 with TRBJ1-4; D is unclear. The germline V and J ends were trimmed by 1 base and 2 bases, with 5 bases remaining between them. CDR3 length: 14 amino acids. Germline lookup yields CDR1 SGHAT and CDR2 FQNNGV. Written as DNA, the CDR3 is TGTGCCAGCAGCTTAGGGCGGACTAATGAAAAACTGTTTTTT. Translation gives CASSLGRTNEKLFF.

The J gene is TRBJ1-2, the V gene TRBV5-1; tentatively, D is TRBD1 (5 bases). CDR1 is SGHRS and CDR2 is YFSETQ in the germline V gene. V was cut by 0 bases and J by 0 bases, with 9 bases left in between. This CDR3 contains 15 residues. The CDR3 here is CASSLEQAPNYGYTF. In nucleotides, the CDR3 is TGCGCCAGCAGCTTGGAACAGGCCCCTAACTATGGCTACACCTTC.

The chain recombines TRBV6-5 with TRBJ1-1, with D unclear. From germline, CDR1 is MNHEY and CDR2 SVGAGI. The CDR3 spans 13 residues. Trimming cost V 4 bases and J 2 bases, with 8 bases left between them. CDR3 sequence: CASSWASNTEAFF. CDR3 nucleotide sequence: TGTGCCAGCAGTTGGGCCAGTAACACTGAAGCTTTCTTT.

This chain connects TRBV15 to TRBJ2-2; 9 bases map to TRBD2. The CDR3 sequence is 17 residues long. Germline CDR1 reads LNHNV; CDR2 reads YYDKDF (reference sequence). V trimming: 2 bases; J trimming: 1 base; junction bases outside the gene matches: 5. The CDR3 protein is CATSRPSLAGNTGELFF. Written as DNA, the CDR3 is TGTGCCACCAGCAGACCCTCACTAGCGGGGAACACCGGGGAGCTGTTTTTT.

This clone has only a few counts. The V call is TRBV19, the J call TRBJ1-5; 8 nucleotides agree with TRBD1. Germline V lookup: CDR1 LNHDA, CDR2 SQIVND (reference sequence). This CDR3 has 12 amino acids. V shed 5 bases and J 11 bases; nucleotides not matched to a gene: 5. The CDR3 is CASSVTGEAQHF. CDR3 bases: TGTGCCAGTAGTGTGACAGGGGAAGCCCAGCATTTT. The variable domain in full, with the rest retrieved from reference TRBV19 and TRBJ1-5, is DGGITQSPKYLFRKEGQNVTLSCEQNLNHDAMYWYRQDPGQGLRLIYYSQIVNDFQKGDIAEGYSVSREKKESFPLTVTSAQKNPTAFYLCASSVTGEAQHFGDGTRLSIL.

This rearrangement joins TRBV2 to TRBJ2-6; possibly TRBD2 for D (5 bases). Germline values: CDR1 SNHLY, CDR2 FYNNEI. V lost 7 bases and J lost 2, with 9 bases in between. The CDR3 runs 14 residues. CDR3 residues: CASNEGAGANVLTF. The CDR3 bases are TGTGCCAGCAACGAGGGAGCTGGGGCCAACGTCCTGACTTTC.

This chain connects TRBV30 to TRBJ2-7, with 7 bases aligning to TRBD2. V dropped 1 base and J dropped 5; count of bases not matched to a gene: 5. The germline CDR1 and CDR2 sequences are GTSNPN and SVGIG (reference sequence). The CDR3 totals 13 residues. CDR3 DNA: TGTGCCTGGAGTGGGGGAGGGTTGAACGAGCAGTACTTC. Amino acids: CAWSGGGLNEQYF. The whole variable domain, remainder taken from reference TRBV30 and TRBJ2-7, is SQTIHQWPATLVQPVGSPLSLECTVEGTSNPNLYWYRQAAGRGLQLLFYSVGIGQISSEVPQNLSASRPQDRQFILSSKKLLLSDSGFYLCAWSGGGLNEQYFGPGTRLTVT.

The rearrangement joins TRBV3-1 (or the pseudogene TRBV3-2) to TRBJ1-6; D is uncertain. CDR1 and CDR2 (germline): LGHDT, YNNKEL (reference sequence). This CDR3 spans 15 amino acids. Deletions cut 1 base from V and 7 bases from J, with 11 bases between. The CDR3 loop reads CASSQGAGTNSPLHF. CDR3 bases: TGTGCCAGCAGCCAAGGGGCAGGCACAAATTCACCCCTCCACTTT.

V is TRBV30 and J is TRBJ2-7; possibly TRBD2 for D (6 bases). The CDR3 loop spans 15 amino acids. Germline lookup yields CDR1 GTSNPN and CDR2 SVGIG (reference sequence). V shed 5 bases and J shed 1 base, with 18 bases lying between them. The CDR3 sequence: CAWVRSGDSSYEQYF. Here the CDR3 DNA reads TGTGCCTGGGTACGCTCTGGGGACTCTTCCTACGAGCAGTACTTC.

This clone was recorded once. The chain uses TRBV19 and TRBJ2-7, with 10 bases aligning to TRBD2. The germline gives CDR1 LNHDA, CDR2 SQIVND (reference sequence). With V trimmed by 1 base and J by 4 bases, 4 bases remained unmatched. CDR3 length equals 15 residues. CDR3 residues: CASSIAGTSVYEQYF. The CDR3 DNA follows: TGTGCCAGTAGTATAGCTGGGACTAGCGTGTACGAGCAGTACTTC.

This rearrangement joins TRBV6-5 to TRBJ1-6; possible D gene TRBD1, 5 bases. The CDR3 totals 13 residues. Looked up from germline, CDR1 is MNHEY and CDR2 is SVGAGI. V lost 2 bases, J lost 13 bases, and 12 bases lay in between. The CDR3 loop reads CASSYTGRPPLHF. The CDR3 DNA reads as TGTGCCAGCAGTTACACAGGACGGCCGCCCCTCCACTTT.

V gene TRBV7-9 combines with J gene TRBJ1-3; weak D call: TRBD1 (6 bases). The CDR3 covers 19 residues. Germline assignment: CDR1 SEHNR and CDR2 FQNEAQ (reference sequence). V was shortened by 2 bases and J by 0 bases, with 20 bases between the two germline ends. In DNA, the CDR3 is TGTGCCAGCAGCTTATGGCAGGGGCTACACCGGGTCTCTGGAAACACCATATATTTT. Translating gives CASSLWQGLHRVSGNTIYF.

The genes are TRBV11-2 and TRBJ2-7, with 11 bases matching TRBD2. Germline-derived CDR1 and CDR2 are SGHAT and FQNNGV. V was pared by 0 bases and J by 9 bases, with 4 bases of the junction left unmatched. This CDR3 is 14 amino acids long. CDR3 bases: TGTGCCAGCAGCTTAGATACTAGCGGGGGAAGGCAGTACTTC. Translating it yields CASSLDTSGGRQYF.

V gene TRBV5-1 combines with J gene TRBJ1-5, with D possibly being TRBD1 (6 bases). The germline V and J ends were trimmed by 4 bases and 7 bases, with 15 bases remaining between them. Germline loops: CDR1 SGHRS, CDR2 YFSETQ. The CDR3 has 14 amino acids. The CDR3 DNA reads TGCGCCAGCAGCCCAGGACAGCCTCCCCAGCCCCAGCATTTT. It yields the protein CASSPGQPPQPQHF. Using reference TRBV5-1 and TRBJ1-5 for the parts outside the CDR3, the full variable domain is KAGVTQTPRYLIKTRGQQVTLSCSPISGHRSVSWYQQTPGQGLQFLFEYFSETQRNKGNFPGRFSGRQFSNSRSEMNVSTLELGDSALYLCASSPGQPPQPQHFGDGTRLSIL.

The chain couples TRBV12-3 or TRBV12-4 to TRBJ1-6; D gene ambiguous. The CDR3 extends over 12 amino acids. V was pared by 6 bases and J by 11 bases, with 11 bases between. Here the CDR3 DNA reads TGTGCCAGCAGCCCCCCAGGTGCACCCCTCCACTTT. Translation: CASSPPGAPLHF.

V is TRBV6-2 or TRBV6-3 and J is TRBJ1-5; no firm D call. The V gene's germline CDR1 is MNHEY and CDR2 SVGEGT. V dropped 2 bases and J dropped 9 bases, with 8 bases sitting between them. The CDR3 spans 12 residues. The CDR3 region is CASSYGRGPQHF. As DNA, the CDR3 is TGTGCCAGCAGTTACGGTCGCGGGCCCCAGCATTTT.

The J gene is TRBJ1-4, the V gene TRBV5-1; TRBD1 aligns across 9 bases. Trimming at V came to 0 bases and at J to 8 bases, leaving 2 bases not matched to a gene. Germline-derived CDR1 and CDR2 are SGHRS and YFSETQ. The CDR3 totals 14 residues. In nucleotides, the CDR3 is TGCGCCAGCAGCTTGGAGACAGGGGGGGAAAAACTGTTTTTT. It codes for CASSLETGGEKLFF.

The rearrangement joins TRBV7-3 to TRBJ2-4, with 9 bases lining up with TRBD1. V lost 5 bases and J lost 6; bases outside the gene matches: 2. Germline loops: CDR1 SGHTA, CDR2 FQGTGA. The CDR3 runs to 13 residues. The chain's CDR3 is CASSPDRGNIQYF. The CDR3 DNA sequence: TGTGCCAGCAGCCCGGACAGGGGAAACATTCAGTACTTC.

Notes on this clone: Other DNA sequences in the sample encode the same CDR3. The rearrangement uses TRBV6-2 or TRBV6-3 and TRBJ1-6; tentatively, D is TRBD1 (6 bases). This CDR3 is built from 14 residues. Germline V CDR1 and CDR2: MNHEY, SVGEGT. V was cut by 5 bases and J by 6 bases, with 11 bases left in between. CDR3 DNA sequence: TGTGCCAGCAGTCCAGGACAGCCTAATTCACCCCTCCACTTT. Translating it yields CASSPGQPNSPLHF.

The genes are TRBV4-2 and TRBJ2-7, with D tentatively TRBD2 (6 bases). This CDR3 is built from 17 residues. The germline V and J ends were trimmed by 1 base and 3 bases, with 19 bases remaining between them. The germline gives CDR1 LGHNA, CDR2 YNFKEQ. The CDR3: CASSQAGSSGTLYEQYF. CDR3 DNA sequence: TGTGCCAGCAGCCAAGCGGGAAGTAGCGGAACCCTCTACGAGCAGTACTTC.

This clone was seen a handful of times. V and J are TRBV12-2 and TRBJ1-1. TRBV12-2 is a recognized pseudogene. The CDR3 covers 15 residues. CDR3 amino acids: CASRLMRMMNTEAFF. CDR3 DNA: TGTGCAAGTCGCTTGATGCGGATGATGAACACTGAAGCTTTCTTT.

This clone was seen a handful of times. The V and J genes are TRBV16 and TRBJ1-5; TRBD1 might be the D (5 bases). The germline CDR1 and CDR2 sequences are KGHSY and FQNENV. V dropped 4 bases and J dropped 4 bases, with 11 bases sitting between them. This CDR3 spans 14 amino acids. The CDR3 loop reads CASSPQGYNQPQHF. CDR3 sequence (DNA): TGTGCCAGCAGCCCGCAGGGTTATAATCAGCCCCAGCATTTT.

Turning to this clone: Being one base from a much bigger clone, this may be a read error. The chain employs TRBV6-5 and TRBJ2-7; D is possibly TRBD2 (6 bases). Trimming took off 4 bases at V and 0 bases at J, with 7 bases between the two ends. The germline gives CDR1 MNHEY, CDR2 SVGAGI. The CDR3 consists of 13 residues. This CDR3 is CASSLADSYEQYF. The CDR3 DNA is TGTGCCAGCAGTTTAGCGGACTCCTACGAGCAGTACTTC.

This clone was found a few times. The chain combines TRBV27 with TRBJ2-7, with 9 positions matching TRBD1. Germline lookup yields CDR1 MNHEY and CDR2 SMNVEV (reference sequence). Unmatched junction bases numbered 8, after V lost 6 bases and J lost 5 bases. This CDR3 is built from 14 residues. The CDR3 DNA reads TGTGCCAGCAGGCCGGGACAGGGATCCAACGAGCAGTACTTC. Translated: CASRPGQGSNEQYF.

The CDR3 is CASSRGNSNQPQHF. CDR3 DNA: TGTGCCAGTAGCAGAGGCAATAGCAATCAGCCCCAGCATTTT. This chain links TRBV19 with TRBJ1-5; the D is unclear. The CDR3 contains 14 residues. Trimming took 6 bases from V and 0 from J, leaving 9 bases between them. Looked up from germline, CDR1 is LNHDA and CDR2 is SQIVND (reference sequence).

J is TRBJ2-1 and V is TRBV6-6, with D perhaps matching TRBD2 (5 bases). The germline V gene has CDR1 MNHNY and CDR2 SVGAGI (reference sequence). The CDR3 sequence is 14 residues long. The V and J ends lost 6 bases and 3 bases respectively, with 12 bases between them. CDR3 protein: CASRYQGLYNEQFF. The CDR3, as DNA: TGTGCCAGCAGGTATCAAGGACTCTACAATGAGCAGTTCTTC.

This chain connects TRBV19 to TRBJ2-1, with 13 bases that match TRBD2. V lost 4 bases and J lost 9; bases outside the gene matches: 9. This CDR3 has 16 residues. Germline V gives CDR1 LNHDA, CDR2 SQIVND (reference sequence). Written as DNA, the CDR3 is TGTGCCAGTAGTAGGCCGGGACTAGCGGGAATGGGTGAGCAGTTCTTC. The encoded protein is CASSRPGLAGMGEQFF.

This clone was observed a handful of times. The rearrangement uses TRBV4-1 and TRBJ2-4; TRBD2 matches 7 bases. The CDR3 covers 18 residues. The germline CDR1 and CDR2 sequences are MGHRA and YSYEKL. The J segment lost 0 bases and the V segment lost 0 bases, leaving 8 bases of the junction unmatched. DNA of the CDR3: TGCGCCAGCAGCCAAGACTCCGGGACTACCCTAGCCAAAAACATTCAGTACTTC. It translates to CASSQDSGTTLAKNIQYF.